The 10 T cell receptor beta chains below were found in one sample sequenced in a study of blood T cells in healthy people across ages. The use of a sample-barcoded 5' primer and a J-beta primer mix characterized a second PCR of roughly 7 to 11 cycles. TCRdb passed the 5' RACE reads through MiXCR, listing each CDR3 protein once. The repertoire includes 1.8 million or so distinct CDR3 sequences, about two fifths of them detected once, and more than 20% sits in the top ten. Material for sequencing was blood. All receptors derive from a human donor in good health.

In this sample, this clonotype turned up a few times. A read error may explain this, as a much larger clone is one base away. The rearrangement joins TRBV6-6 to TRBJ1-1; no clear D. This CDR3 region has 13 residues. The V gene lost 2 bases and the J gene lost 1 base, with 5 bases spanning the gap. The germline V gene has CDR1 MNHNY and CDR2 SVGAGI (reference sequence). The CDR3 region has the DNA TGTGCCAGCAGTTACGAGCAGAACACTGAAGCTTTCTTT. It translates to CASSYEQNTEAFF.

J is TRBJ2-1 and V is TRBV5-1; 7 bases are a match to TRBD2. The CDR3 covers 16 residues. V shed 4 bases, J shed 3 bases, and the junction held 10 bases outside the gene matches. Per germline, CDR1 SGHRS and CDR2 YFSETQ. Written as DNA, the CDR3 is TGCGCCAGCAGCCCTCTCCAGCGGGGAGTCTACAATGAGCAGTTCTTC. Amino acid sequence: CASSPLQRGVYNEQFF.

The chain is built from TRBV7-8 and TRBJ2-4; D unresolved. Per germline, CDR1 SGHVS and CDR2 FQNEAQ. The CDR3 is made up of 15 amino acids. The V end lost 1 base, the J end lost 13 bases, and 20 bases lay between the germline ends. This chain's CDR3 is CASSLGLGNWNEQYF. CDR3 DNA sequence: TGTGCCAGCAGCTTAGGGCTGGGGAATTGGAATGAGCAGTACTTC.

The V gene is TRBV7-2, the J gene TRBJ2-1, with TRBD2 as a possible D gene (6 bases). Trimming stripped 3 bases from V and 8 bases from J, with 20 bases between. The CDR3 covers 16 residues. Germline V gene data show CDR1 as SGHTA and CDR2 as FQGNSA. CDR3 sequence (DNA): TGTGCCAGCAGCTTCCCCTTTGGCGGTGGAGGGGATGAGCAGTTCTTC. It encodes CASSFPFGGGGDEQFF.

A few counts support this clonotype. One end of the junction varies from germline; a read error may be responsible. This rearrangement joins TRBV20-1 to TRBJ2-5; 11 nucleotides agree with TRBD2. Germline V gene data show CDR1 as DFQATT and CDR2 as SNEGSKA (reference sequence). The CDR3 has 15 residues. The CDR3 bases are TGCAGCGCTAGTCTGGGGCCTAGCGGGGGGGAGACCCAGTACTTC. Translating it yields CSASLGPSGGETQYF.

A few counts support this clonotype. V is TRBV6-5 and J is TRBJ2-5, with D hard to call. In germline, CDR1 is MNHEY, CDR2 SVGAGI. The V gene lost 2 bases and the J gene lost 6 bases, with 22 bases spanning the gap. This CDR3 is built from 17 residues. DNA for the CDR3: TGTGCCAGCAGTTACAGTCGGTCCCCGGGTCTAGGAAAGACCCAGTACTTC. Translating it yields CASSYSRSPGLGKTQYF.

The rearrangement links TRBV20-1 to TRBJ2-7; no clear D. The CDR3 contains 11 residues. Trimming pared 6 bases from V and 5 bases from J, leaving 11 bases between. Germline V gives CDR1 DFQATT, CDR2 SNEGSKA (reference sequence). CDR3 in amino acids: CSAPDLNEQYF. The DNA of the CDR3 is TGCAGTGCGCCCGACCTAAACGAGCAGTACTTC.

The J gene is TRBJ2-1, the V gene TRBV4-2, with D uncertain. Germline V gives CDR1 LGHNA, CDR2 YNFKEQ. This CDR3 region has 13 residues. The V gene lost 4 bases and the J gene lost 5 bases, with 9 bases spanning the gap. The CDR3 spells CASSPPRNNEQFF. The CDR3, as DNA: TGTGCCAGCAGCCCTCCTAGGAACAATGAGCAGTTCTTC.

V and J are TRBV7-2 and TRBJ1-1, with D unclear. The V end was cut by 1 base, the J end by 9 bases, with 9 bases between. The CDR3 is 12 residues long. Germline V lookup: CDR1 SGHTA, CDR2 FQGNSA. The CDR3 DNA reads TGTGCCAGCAGCTTAGATCCCCCAAAAGCTTTCTTT. Its protein is CASSLDPPKAFF.

The V gene is TRBV9, the J gene TRBJ2-4; D is possibly TRBD2 (5 bases). Judging by the DNA end, TRBJ2-7 fits better; the J call may be wrong. The CDR3 totals 14 residues. Germline V gene data show CDR1 as SGDLS and CDR2 as YYNGEE. Here the CDR3 DNA reads TGTGCCAGCAGCGTAACAGCGGCTACTTACGAGCAGTACTTC. Translating gives CASSVTAATYEQYF.